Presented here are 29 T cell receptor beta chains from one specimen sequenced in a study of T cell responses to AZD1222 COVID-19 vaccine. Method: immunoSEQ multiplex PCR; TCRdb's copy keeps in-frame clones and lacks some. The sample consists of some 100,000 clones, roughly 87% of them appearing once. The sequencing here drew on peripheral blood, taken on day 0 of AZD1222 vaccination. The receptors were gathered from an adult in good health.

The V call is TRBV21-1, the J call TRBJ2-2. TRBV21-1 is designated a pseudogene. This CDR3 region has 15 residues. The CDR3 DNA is TGTGCCACCATTAGAAAGGACCAAGACACCGGGGAGCTGTTTTTT. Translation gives CATIRKDQDTGELFF.

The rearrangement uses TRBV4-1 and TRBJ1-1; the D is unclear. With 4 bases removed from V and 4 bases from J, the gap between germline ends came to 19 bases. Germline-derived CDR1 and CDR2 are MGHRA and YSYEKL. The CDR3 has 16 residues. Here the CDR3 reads CASSLVNTPLITEAFF. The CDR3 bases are TGCGCCAGCAGCCTCGTGAATACACCTTTGATCACTGAAGCTTTCTTT.

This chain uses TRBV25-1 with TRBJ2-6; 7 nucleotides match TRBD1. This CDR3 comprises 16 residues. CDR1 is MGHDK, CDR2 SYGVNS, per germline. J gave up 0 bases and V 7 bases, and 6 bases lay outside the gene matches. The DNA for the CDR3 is TGTGCCAGCACCGAGGGGACAGACTCTGGGGCCAACGTCCTGACTTTC. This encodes CASTEGTDSGANVLTF.

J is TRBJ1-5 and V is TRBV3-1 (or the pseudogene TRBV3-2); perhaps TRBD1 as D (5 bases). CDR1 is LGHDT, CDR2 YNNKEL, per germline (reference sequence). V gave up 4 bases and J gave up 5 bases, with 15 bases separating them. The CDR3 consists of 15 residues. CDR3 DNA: TGTGCCAGCAGCCGTGGGGGGTCCCCCGATCAGCCCCAGCATTTT. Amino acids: CASSRGGSPDQPQHF.

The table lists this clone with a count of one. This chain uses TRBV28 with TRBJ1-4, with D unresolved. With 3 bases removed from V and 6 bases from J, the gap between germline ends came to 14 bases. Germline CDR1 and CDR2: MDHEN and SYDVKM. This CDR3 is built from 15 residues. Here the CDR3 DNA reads TGTGCCAGCAGTTTTCGGCAGCCGGTCGATGAAAAACTGTTTTTT. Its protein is CASSFRQPVDEKLFF.

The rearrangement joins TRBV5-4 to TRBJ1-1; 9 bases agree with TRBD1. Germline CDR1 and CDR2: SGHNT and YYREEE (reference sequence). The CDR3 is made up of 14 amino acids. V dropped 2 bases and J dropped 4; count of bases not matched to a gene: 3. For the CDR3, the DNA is TGTGCCAGCAGCTTAGTACAGGGGGCCACTGAAGCTTTCTTT. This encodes CASSLVQGATEAFF.

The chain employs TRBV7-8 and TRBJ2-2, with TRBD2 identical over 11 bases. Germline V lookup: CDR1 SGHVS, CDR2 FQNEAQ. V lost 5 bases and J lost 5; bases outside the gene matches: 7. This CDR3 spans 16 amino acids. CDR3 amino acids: CASSHRTSGLTGELFF. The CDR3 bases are TGTGCCAGCAGCCATCGGACTAGCGGGTTAACCGGGGAGCTGTTTTTT. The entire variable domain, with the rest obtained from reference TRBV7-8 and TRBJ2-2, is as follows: GAGVSQSPRYKVAKRGQDVALRCDPISGHVSLFWYQQALGQGPEFLTYFQNEAQLDKSGLPSDRFFAERPEGSVSTLKIQRTQQEDSAVYLCASSHRTSGLTGELFFGEGSRLTVL.

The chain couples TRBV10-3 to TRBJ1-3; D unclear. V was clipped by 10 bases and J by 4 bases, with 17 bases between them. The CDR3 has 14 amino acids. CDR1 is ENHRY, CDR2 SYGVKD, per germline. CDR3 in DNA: TGTGCCACTGTCCCGGGGAAACAAGGAAACACCATATATTTT. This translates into CATVPGKQGNTIYF.

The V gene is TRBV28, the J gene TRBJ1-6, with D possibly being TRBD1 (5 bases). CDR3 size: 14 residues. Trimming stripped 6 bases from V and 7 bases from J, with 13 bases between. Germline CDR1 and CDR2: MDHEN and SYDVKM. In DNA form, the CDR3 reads TGTGCCAGCAGCCTCGGACAACCGAATTCACCCCTCCACTTT. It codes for CASSLGQPNSPLHF. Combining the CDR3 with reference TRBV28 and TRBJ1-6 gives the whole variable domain DVKVTQSSRYLVKRTGEKVFLECVQDMDHENMFWYRQDPGLGLRLIYFSYDVKMKEKGDIPEGYSVSREKKERFSLILESASTNQTSMYLCASSLGQPNSPLHFGNGTRLTVT.

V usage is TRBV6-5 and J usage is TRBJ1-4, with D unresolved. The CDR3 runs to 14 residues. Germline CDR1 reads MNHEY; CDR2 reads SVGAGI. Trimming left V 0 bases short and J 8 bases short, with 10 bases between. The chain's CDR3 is CASSYSGLREKLFF. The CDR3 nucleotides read TGTGCCAGCAGTTACTCAGGGTTACGCGAAAAACTGTTTTTT.

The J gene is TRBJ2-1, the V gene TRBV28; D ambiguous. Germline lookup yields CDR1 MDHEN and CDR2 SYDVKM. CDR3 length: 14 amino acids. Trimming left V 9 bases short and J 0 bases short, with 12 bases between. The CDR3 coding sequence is TGTGCCAGTGTTTTCGGAGTCTCCTACAATGAGCAGTTCTTC. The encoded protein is CASVFGVSYNEQFF.

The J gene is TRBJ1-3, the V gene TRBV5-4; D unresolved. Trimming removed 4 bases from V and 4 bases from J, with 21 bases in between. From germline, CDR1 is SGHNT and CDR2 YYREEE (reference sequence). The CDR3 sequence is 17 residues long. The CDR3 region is CASSATPRRYGGNTIYF. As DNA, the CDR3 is TGTGCCAGCAGCGCTACTCCTCGGCGATACGGCGGAAACACCATATATTTT.

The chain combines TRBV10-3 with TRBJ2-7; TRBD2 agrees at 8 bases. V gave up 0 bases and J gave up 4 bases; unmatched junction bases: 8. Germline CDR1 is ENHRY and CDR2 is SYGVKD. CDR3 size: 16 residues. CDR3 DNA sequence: TGTGCCATCAGTGAGTCTGAAGCGGGAGTGGTGTACGAGCAGTACTTC. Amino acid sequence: CAISESEAGVVYEQYF.

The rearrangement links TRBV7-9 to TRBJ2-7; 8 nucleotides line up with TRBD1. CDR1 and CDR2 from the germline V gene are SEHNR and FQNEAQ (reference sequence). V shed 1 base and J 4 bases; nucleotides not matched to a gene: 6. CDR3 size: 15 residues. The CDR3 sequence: CASSLGWGTGYEQYF. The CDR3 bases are TGTGCCAGCAGCTTAGGATGGGGGACAGGATACGAGCAGTACTTC.

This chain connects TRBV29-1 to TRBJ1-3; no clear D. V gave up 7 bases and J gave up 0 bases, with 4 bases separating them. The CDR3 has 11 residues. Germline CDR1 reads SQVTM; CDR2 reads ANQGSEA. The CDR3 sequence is CSGSSGNTIYF. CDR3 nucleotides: TGCAGCGGGAGCTCTGGAAACACCATATATTTT.

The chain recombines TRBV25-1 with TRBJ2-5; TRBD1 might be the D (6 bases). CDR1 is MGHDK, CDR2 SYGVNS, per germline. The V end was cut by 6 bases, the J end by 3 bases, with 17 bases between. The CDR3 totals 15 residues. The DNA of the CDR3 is TGTGCCAGCAGCGGGGCCGGGACAATCAAAGAGACCCAGTACTTC. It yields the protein CASSGAGTIKETQYF.

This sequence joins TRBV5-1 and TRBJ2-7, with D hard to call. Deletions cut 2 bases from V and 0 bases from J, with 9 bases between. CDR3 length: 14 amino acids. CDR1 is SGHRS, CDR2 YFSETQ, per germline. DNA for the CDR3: TGCGCCAGCAGCTTCGACCTATACTCCTACGAGCAGTACTTC. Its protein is CASSFDLYSYEQYF. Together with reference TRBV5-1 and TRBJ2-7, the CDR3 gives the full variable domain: KAGVTQTPRYLIKTRGQQVTLSCSPISGHRSVSWYQQTPGQGLQFLFEYFSETQRNKGNFPGRFSGRQFSNSRSEMNVSTLELGDSALYLCASSFDLYSYEQYFGPGTRLTVT.

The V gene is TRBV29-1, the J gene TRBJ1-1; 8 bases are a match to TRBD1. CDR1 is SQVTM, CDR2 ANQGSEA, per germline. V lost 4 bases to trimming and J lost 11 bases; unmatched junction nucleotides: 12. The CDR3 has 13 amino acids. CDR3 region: CSVGLTGAPGAFF. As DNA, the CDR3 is TGCAGCGTTGGGCTGACAGGGGCGCCTGGGGCTTTCTTT.

This CDR3 reads CASSLPGQGAYETQYF. In nucleotides, the CDR3 is TGTGCCAGCAGCCTCCCTGGACAGGGGGCATATGAGACCCAGTACTTC. The chain employs TRBV14 and TRBJ2-5; TRBD1 matches at 11 bases. The V segment lost 4 bases and the J segment 5 bases; nucleotides outside the gene matches: 9. This CDR3 has 16 amino acids. Germline V gene sequence: CDR1 SGHDN, CDR2 FVKESK.

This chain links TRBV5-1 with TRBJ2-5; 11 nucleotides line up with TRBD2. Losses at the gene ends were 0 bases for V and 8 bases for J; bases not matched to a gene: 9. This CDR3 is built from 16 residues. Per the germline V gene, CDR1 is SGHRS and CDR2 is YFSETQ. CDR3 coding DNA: TGCGCCAGCAGCTTGGCCATGGTAGCGGGAGGGTCCACCCAGTACTTC. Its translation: CASSLAMVAGGSTQYF.

The CDR3 loop reads CASSDRSGSTYEQYF. DNA of the CDR3: TGTGCCAGCAGCGACCGCTCTGGCTCAACCTACGAGCAGTACTTC. The rearrangement links TRBV9 to TRBJ2-7; D unresolved. This CDR3 is built from 15 residues. V was cut by 3 bases and J by 2 bases, with 15 bases left in between. In germline, CDR1 is SGDLS, CDR2 YYNGEE.

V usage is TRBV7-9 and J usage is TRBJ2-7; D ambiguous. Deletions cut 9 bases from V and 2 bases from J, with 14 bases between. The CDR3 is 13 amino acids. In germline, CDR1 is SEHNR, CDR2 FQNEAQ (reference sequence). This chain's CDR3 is CASDNTWAYEQYF. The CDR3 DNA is TGTGCCAGTGATAACACCTGGGCCTACGAGCAGTACTTC. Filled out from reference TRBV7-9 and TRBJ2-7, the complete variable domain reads DTGVSQNPRHKITKRGQNVTFRCDPISEHNRLYWYRQTLGQGPEFLTYFQNEAQLEKSRLLSDRFSAERPKGSFSTLEIQRTEQGDSAMYLCASDNTWAYEQYFGPGTRLTVT.

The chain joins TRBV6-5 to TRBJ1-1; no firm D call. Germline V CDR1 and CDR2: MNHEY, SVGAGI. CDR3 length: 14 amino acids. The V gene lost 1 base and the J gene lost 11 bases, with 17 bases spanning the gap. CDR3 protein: CASSYWVGTRRAFF. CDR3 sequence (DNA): TGTGCCAGCAGTTACTGGGTGGGCACCCGGCGGGCTTTCTTT.

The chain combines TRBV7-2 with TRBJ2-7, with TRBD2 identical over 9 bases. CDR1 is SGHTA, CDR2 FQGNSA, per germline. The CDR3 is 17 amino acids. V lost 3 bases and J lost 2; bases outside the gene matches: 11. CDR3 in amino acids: CASSLSSGVQSAYEQYF. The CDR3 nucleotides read TGTGCCAGCAGCTTGTCTAGCGGGGTGCAGTCGGCCTACGAGCAGTACTTC.

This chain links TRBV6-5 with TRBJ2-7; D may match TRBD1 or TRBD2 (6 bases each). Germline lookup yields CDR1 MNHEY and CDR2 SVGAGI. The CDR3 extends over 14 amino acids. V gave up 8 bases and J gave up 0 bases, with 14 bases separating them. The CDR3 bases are TGTGCCAGCCTGGGGGGACACAACTCCTACGAGCAGTACTTC. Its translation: CASLGGHNSYEQYF.

The CDR3 is CSVVPFSYNEQFF. The CDR3 DNA reads as TGCAGCGTTGTCCCCTTCTCCTACAATGAGCAGTTCTTC. This chain joins TRBV29-1 and TRBJ2-1; D ambiguous. Germline CDR1 and CDR2: SQVTM and ANQGSEA. The CDR3 totals 13 residues. Trimming pared 4 bases from V and 0 bases from J, leaving 7 bases between.

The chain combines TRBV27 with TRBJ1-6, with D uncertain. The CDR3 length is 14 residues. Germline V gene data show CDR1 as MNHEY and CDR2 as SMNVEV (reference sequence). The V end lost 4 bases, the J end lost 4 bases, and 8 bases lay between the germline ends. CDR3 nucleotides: TGTGCCAGCAGTTATGGCAGATATAATTCACCCCTCCACTTT. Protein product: CASSYGRYNSPLHF.

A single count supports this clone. The CDR3: CASSFSGSTYTGELFF. As DNA, the CDR3 is TGTGCCAGCAGCTTTAGCGGGAGTACGTACACCGGGGAGCTGTTTTTT. The V and J genes are TRBV11-3 and TRBJ2-2, with 9 bases identical to TRBD2. The CDR3 runs to 16 residues. Trimming took 3 bases from V and 3 from J; bases not matched to a gene: 5. CDR1 is SGHNT, CDR2 YENEEA, per germline.

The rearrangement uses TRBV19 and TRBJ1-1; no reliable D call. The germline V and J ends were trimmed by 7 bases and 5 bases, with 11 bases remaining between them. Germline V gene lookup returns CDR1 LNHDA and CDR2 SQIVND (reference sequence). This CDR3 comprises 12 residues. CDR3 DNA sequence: TGTGCCAGTATCACAAGGAGGACTGAAGCTTTCTTT. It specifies CASITRRTEAFF.